A single sample gave rise to the 10 T cell receptor beta chains below, sequenced in a study of cytomegalovirus exposure and HLA in healthy donors. The study ran its PCR with 60 Vbeta and 13 Jbeta primers. Only in-frame clones appear in the TCRdb table, and some are missing; sequencing was by immunoSEQ multiplex PCR. The sample yields 150,000 to 200,000 clones, roughly 79% seen once. Source material: PBMCs. These receptors originate from a man aged 18 to 30 in good health and CMV-seropositive.

CDR3 nucleotides: TGCGCCAGCAGCCAAGAGTACCCAGGGGGCAATCAGCCCCAGCATTTT. It yields the protein CASSQEYPGGNQPQHF. The gene calls are TRBV4-1 and TRBJ1-5; D is perhaps TRBD1 (6 bases). Trimming took off 0 bases at V and 2 bases at J, with 11 bases between the two ends. The germline CDR1 and CDR2 sequences are MGHRA and YSYEKL. The CDR3 is made up of 16 amino acids.

This sequence joins TRBV12-5 and TRBJ2-1; 9 nucleotides agree with TRBD2. This CDR3 spans 17 amino acids. Per germline, CDR1 LGHNT and CDR2 FRNRAP. Trimming took 2 bases from V and 8 from J; bases not matched to a gene: 13. DNA for the CDR3: TGTGCTAGTGGTTTGATGAGTAGCGGGAGTGGGATTGATGAGCAGTTCTTC. Amino acids: CASGLMSSGSGIDEQFF.

V usage is TRBV7-6 and J usage is TRBJ2-2; TRBD2 aligns across 13 bases. Losses at the gene ends were 5 bases for V and 9 bases for J; bases not matched to a gene: 9. The CDR3 covers 16 residues. CDR1 is SGHVS, CDR2 FNYEAQ, per germline. The CDR3 loop reads CASSAQLAGGRRELFF. DNA of the CDR3: TGTGCCAGCAGCGCTCAACTAGCGGGAGGGCGAAGGGAGCTGTTTTTT.

The chain links TRBV7-9 to TRBJ1-2, with D possibly matching TRBD1 (5 bases). Trimming took 1 base from V and 8 from J, leaving 11 bases between them. This CDR3 is 13 amino acids long. From germline, CDR1 is SEHNR and CDR2 FQNEAQ (reference sequence). The CDR3 DNA sequence: TGTGCCAGCAGCTTAGTTGACAGACAAGGCTACACCTTC. It yields the protein CASSLVDRQGYTF.

This sequence joins TRBV6-1 and TRBJ1-2; D gene unclear. Looked up from germline, CDR1 is MNHNS and CDR2 is SASEGT. V was cut by 8 bases and J by 5 bases, with 6 bases left in between. CDR3 length: 10 residues. CDR3 DNA: TGTGCCAGCTCCTTATATGGCTACACCTTC. This codes for CASSLYGYTF.

The gene calls are TRBV27 and TRBJ2-5, with 7 bases identical to TRBD1. With V trimmed by 5 bases and J by 1 base, 4 bases remained unmatched. Per the germline V gene, CDR1 is MNHEY and CDR2 is SMNVEV (reference sequence). The CDR3 length is 14 residues. The CDR3 nucleotides read TGTGCCAGCAGTGACCGGGACAGCCAAGAGACCCAGTACTTC. Its translation is CASSDRDSQETQYF.

This clone was detected a few times. This chain uses TRBV5-1 with TRBJ2-2, with D possibly matching TRBD2 (7 bases). In germline, CDR1 is SGHRS, CDR2 YFSETQ. There are 15 residues in the CDR3. Trimming pared 0 bases from V and 7 bases from J, leaving 13 bases between. The CDR3 sequence: CASSLEGGRGGELFF. The DNA for the CDR3 is TGCGCCAGCAGCTTGGAGGGGGGGCGCGGCGGGGAGCTGTTTTTT.

This clone was seen only a few times. This sequence joins TRBV19 and TRBJ1-1; the D is unclear. Germline-derived CDR1 and CDR2 are LNHDA and SQIVND (reference sequence). V shed 5 bases and J shed 0 bases, with 19 bases lying between them. The CDR3 contains 17 residues. The CDR3 reads CASSPYGNQVMNTEAFF. In DNA, the CDR3 is TGTGCCAGTAGTCCATACGGGAACCAAGTCATGAACACTGAAGCTTTCTTT.

The chain employs TRBV7-3 and TRBJ2-2; 8 nucleotides agree with TRBD1. CDR1 and CDR2 (germline): SGHTA, FQGTGA. The CDR3 extends over 15 amino acids. Trimming took 5 bases from V and 6 from J; bases not matched to a gene: 8. The CDR3 here is CASSQTGERPGELFF. The CDR3 nucleotides read TGTGCCAGCAGCCAGACAGGGGAGAGACCCGGGGAGCTGTTTTTT.

The genes are TRBV27 and TRBJ2-7; 12 bases fit TRBD2. The CDR3 extends over 13 amino acids. Germline V gene sequence: CDR1 MNHEY, CDR2 SMNVEV (reference sequence). The trim removed 9 bases at V and 4 bases at J, leaving 4 bases unmatched. The CDR3 sequence is CARRLAGEYEQYF. Here the CDR3 DNA reads TGTGCCAGACGACTAGCGGGAGAGTACGAGCAGTACTTC.